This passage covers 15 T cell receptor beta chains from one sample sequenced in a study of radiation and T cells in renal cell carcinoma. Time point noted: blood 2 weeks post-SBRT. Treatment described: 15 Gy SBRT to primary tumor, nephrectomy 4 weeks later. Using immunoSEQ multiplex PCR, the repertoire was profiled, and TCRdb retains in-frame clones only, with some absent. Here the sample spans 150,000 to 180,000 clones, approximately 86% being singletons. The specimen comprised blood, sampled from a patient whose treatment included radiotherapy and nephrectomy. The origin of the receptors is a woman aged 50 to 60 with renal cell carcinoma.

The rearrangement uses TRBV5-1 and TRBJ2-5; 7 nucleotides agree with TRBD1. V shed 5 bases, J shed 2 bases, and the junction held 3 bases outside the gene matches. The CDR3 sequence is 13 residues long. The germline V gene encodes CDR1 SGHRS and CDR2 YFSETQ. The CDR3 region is CASSTGQQETQYF. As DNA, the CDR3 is TGCGCCAGCAGTACGGGACAGCAAGAGACCCAGTACTTC.

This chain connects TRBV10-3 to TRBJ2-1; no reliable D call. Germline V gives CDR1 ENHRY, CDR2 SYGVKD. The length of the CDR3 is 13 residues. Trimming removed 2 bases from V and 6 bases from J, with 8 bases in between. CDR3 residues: CAISEEASNEQFF. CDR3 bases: TGTGCCATCAGTGAGGAGGCATCCAATGAGCAGTTCTTC.

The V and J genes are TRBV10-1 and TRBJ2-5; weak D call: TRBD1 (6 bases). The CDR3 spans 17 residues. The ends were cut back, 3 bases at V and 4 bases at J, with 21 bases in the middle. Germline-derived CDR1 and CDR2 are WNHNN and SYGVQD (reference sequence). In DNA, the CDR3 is TGCGCCAGCAGTGAATCCAATACAGGGTTAGGAAGAGAGACCCAGTACTTC. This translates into CASSESNTGLGRETQYF.

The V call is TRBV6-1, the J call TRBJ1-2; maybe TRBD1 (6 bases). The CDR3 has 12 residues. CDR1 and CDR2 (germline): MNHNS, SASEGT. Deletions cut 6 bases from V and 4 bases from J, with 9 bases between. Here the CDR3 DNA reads TGTGCCAGCAGGGACAGAGGCTATGGCTACACCTTC. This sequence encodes CASRDRGYGYTF.

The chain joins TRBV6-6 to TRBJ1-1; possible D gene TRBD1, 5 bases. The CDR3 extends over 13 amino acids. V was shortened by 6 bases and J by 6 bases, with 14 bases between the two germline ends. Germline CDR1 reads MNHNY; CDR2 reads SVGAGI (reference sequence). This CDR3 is CASSARGWPEAFF. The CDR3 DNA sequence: TGTGCCAGCAGCGCCCGGGGGTGGCCTGAAGCTTTCTTT.

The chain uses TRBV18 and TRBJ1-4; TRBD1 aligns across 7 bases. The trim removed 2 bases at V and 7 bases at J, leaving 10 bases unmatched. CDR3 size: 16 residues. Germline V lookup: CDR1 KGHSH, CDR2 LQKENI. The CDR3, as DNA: TGTGCCAGCTCACCATCCCGACAGGGCGAGGGTGAAAAACTGTTTTTT. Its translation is CASSPSRQGEGEKLFF.

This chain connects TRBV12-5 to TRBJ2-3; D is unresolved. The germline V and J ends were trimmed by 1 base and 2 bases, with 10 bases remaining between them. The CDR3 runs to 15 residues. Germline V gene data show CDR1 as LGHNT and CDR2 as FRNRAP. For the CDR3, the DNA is TGTGCTAGTGGTTTGGATTTGGCTCTCACAGATACGCAGTATTTT. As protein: CASGLDLALTDTQYF. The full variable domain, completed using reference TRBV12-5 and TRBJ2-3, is DARVTQTPRHKVTEMGQEVTMRCQPILGHNTVFWYRQTMMQGLELLAYFRNRAPLDDSGMPKDRFSAEMPDATLATLKIQPSEPRDSAVYFCASGLDLALTDTQYFGPGTRLTVL.

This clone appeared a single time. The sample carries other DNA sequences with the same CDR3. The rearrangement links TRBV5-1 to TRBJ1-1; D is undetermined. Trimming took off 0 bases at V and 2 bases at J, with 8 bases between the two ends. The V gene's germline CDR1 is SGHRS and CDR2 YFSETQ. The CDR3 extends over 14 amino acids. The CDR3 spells CASSLGTGNTEAFF. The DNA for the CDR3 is TGCGCCAGCAGCTTGGGGACGGGCAACACTGAAGCTTTCTTT.

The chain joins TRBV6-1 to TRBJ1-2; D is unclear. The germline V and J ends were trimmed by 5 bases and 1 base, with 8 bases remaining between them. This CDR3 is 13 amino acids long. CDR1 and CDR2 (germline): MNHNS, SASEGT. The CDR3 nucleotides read TGTGCCAGCAGTTTGGACTTTAACTATGGCTACACCTTC. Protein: CASSLDFNYGYTF.

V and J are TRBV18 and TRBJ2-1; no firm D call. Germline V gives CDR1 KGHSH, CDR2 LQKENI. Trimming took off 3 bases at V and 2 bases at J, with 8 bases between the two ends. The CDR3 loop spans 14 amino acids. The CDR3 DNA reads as TGTGCCAGCTCACCTGAGACGGCCTACAATGAGCAGTTCTTC. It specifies CASSPETAYNEQFF.

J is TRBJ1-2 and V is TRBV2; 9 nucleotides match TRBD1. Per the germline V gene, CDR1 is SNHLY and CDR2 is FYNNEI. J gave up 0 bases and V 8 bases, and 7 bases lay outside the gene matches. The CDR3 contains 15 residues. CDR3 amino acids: CASADRTGANYGYTF. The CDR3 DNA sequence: TGTGCCAGCGCCGACCGGACAGGGGCTAACTATGGCTACACCTTC.

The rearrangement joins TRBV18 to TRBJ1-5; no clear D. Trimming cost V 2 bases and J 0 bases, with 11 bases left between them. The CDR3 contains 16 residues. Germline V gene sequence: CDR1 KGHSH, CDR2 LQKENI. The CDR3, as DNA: TGTGCCAGCTCACCAATGAAGGGAAATAGCAATCAGCCCCAGCATTTT. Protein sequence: CASSPMKGNSNQPQHF.

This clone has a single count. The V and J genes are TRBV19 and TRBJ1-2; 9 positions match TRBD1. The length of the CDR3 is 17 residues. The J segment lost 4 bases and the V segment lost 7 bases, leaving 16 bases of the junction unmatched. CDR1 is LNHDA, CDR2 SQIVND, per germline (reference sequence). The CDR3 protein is CASTPLGQGIPLYGYTF. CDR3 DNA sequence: TGTGCCAGTACCCCTTTAGGACAGGGGATCCCCCTCTATGGCTACACCTTC.

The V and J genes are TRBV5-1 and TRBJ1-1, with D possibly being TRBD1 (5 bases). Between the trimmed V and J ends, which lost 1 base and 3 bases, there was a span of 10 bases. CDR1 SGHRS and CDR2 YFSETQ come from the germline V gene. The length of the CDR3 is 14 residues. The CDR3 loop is CASSLFVGDTEAFF. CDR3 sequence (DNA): TGCGCCAGCAGCTTGTTTGTGGGGGACACTGAAGCTTTCTTT.

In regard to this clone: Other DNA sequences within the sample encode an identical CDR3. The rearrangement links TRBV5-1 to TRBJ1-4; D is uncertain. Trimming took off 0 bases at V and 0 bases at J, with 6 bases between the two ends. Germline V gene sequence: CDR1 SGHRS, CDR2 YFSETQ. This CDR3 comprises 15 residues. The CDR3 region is CASSLEGTTNEKLFF. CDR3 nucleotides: TGCGCCAGCAGCTTGGAAGGGACAACTAATGAAAAACTGTTTTTT.